The rows below give T cell receptor beta chains drawn from one sample of a study of Ad26.COV2.S vaccination and SARS-CoV-2 variants. The data were produced by immunoSEQ multiplex PCR, yet TCRdb's version contains in-frame clones alone and is incomplete. This sample has about 680,000 clones, with around 90% found just once. Sequenced here: peripheral blood, sampled in a trial of Ad26.COV2.S vaccine versus placebo. These receptors originate from a person aged 18-65 years who received the Ad26.COV2.S COVID-19 vaccine or a placebo. CDR3s leave out the opening cysteine and the closing phenylalanine or tryptophan.

cdr3_aa j_call v_call
ASSQGGSSGNTIY TRBJ1-3 TRBV4-1
ASSQDRTGTEAF TRBJ1-1 TRBV3-1/TRBV3-2
AWIRQGEESPLH TRBJ1-6 TRBV30
ASSVVEGSTEAF TRBJ1-1 TRBV7-2
ASSLWSGIGTGELF TRBJ2-2 TRBV5-1
ASSQGATDTQY TRBJ2-3 TRBV4-1
ASHNGHQPQH TRBJ1-5 TRBV6-5
ASSLPGVNGQPQH TRBJ1-5 TRBV5-5
ASSDEGGGEQF TRBJ2-1 TRBV2
ASGPRGGGSYNEQF TRBJ2-1 TRBV12-5
ASSQVPRTRNTEAF TRBJ1-1 TRBV4-2
ASSRTGEYNSPLH TRBJ1-6 TRBV18
AWRQVTDTQY TRBJ2-3 TRBV30
ASSFLAGALGEQF TRBJ2-1 TRBV5-1
ASSIDDSNWGYGYT TRBJ1-2 TRBV19
ASSTRVQFTDTQY TRBJ2-3 TRBV6-2/TRBV6-3
ASSKREAYNEQF TRBJ2-1 TRBV27
ASSSLPETQY TRBJ2-5 TRBV6-2/TRBV6-3
ASSLGQGLTYEQY TRBJ2-7 TRBV5-1
ASSLPREETQY TRBJ2-5 TRBV5-4
ASSFWGGETQY TRBJ2-5 TRBV7-9
AWSGTGELF TRBJ2-2 TRBV30